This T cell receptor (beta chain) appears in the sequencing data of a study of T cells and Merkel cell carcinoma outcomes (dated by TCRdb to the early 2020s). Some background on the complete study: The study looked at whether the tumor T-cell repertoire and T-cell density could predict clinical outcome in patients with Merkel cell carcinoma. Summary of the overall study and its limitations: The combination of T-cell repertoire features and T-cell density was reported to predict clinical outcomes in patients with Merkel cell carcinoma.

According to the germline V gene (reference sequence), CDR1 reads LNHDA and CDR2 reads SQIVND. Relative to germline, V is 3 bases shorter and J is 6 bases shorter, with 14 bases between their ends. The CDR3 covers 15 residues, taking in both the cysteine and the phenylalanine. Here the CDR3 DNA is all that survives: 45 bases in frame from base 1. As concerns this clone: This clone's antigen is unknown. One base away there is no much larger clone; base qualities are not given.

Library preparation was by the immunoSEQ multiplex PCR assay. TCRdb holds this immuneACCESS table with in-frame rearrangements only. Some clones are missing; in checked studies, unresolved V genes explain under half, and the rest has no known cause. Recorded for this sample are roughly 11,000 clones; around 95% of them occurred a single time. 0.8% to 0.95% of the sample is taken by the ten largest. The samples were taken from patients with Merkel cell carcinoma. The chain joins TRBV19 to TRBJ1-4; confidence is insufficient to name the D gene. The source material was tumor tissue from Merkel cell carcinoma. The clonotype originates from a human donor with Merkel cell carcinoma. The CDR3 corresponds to CASSMDRPRDEKLFF. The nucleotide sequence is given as TGTGCCAGTAGTATGGACCGCCCGCGCGATGAAAAACTGTTTTTT.